These 28 T cell receptor beta chains originate from one sample sequenced in a study of cytomegalovirus exposure and HLA in healthy donors. With 60 Vbeta and 13 Jbeta primers, the PCR was carried out. TCRdb keeps only in-frame clones here, not all; method: immunoSEQ multiplex PCR. Among around 140,000 clones listed, 60% to 85% were seen once. Sequences were obtained from PBMCs. The receptor source for this set is a woman aged 35 to 49 in good health and CMV-seronegative.

This chain uses TRBV6-5 with TRBJ2-7; 7 positions agree with TRBD2. Germline V gives CDR1 MNHEY, CDR2 SVGAGI. This CDR3 spans 11 amino acids. J gave up 3 bases and V 11 bases, and 4 bases lay outside the gene matches. In DNA form, the CDR3 reads TGTGCCGCGACTAGCCACTACGAGCAGTACTTC. Amino acid sequence: CAATSHYEQYF.

This clone was counted a few times. V is TRBV6-6 and J is TRBJ1-1, with a possible D match to TRBD1 (5 bases). Germline V lookup: CDR1 MNHNY, CDR2 SVGAGI (reference sequence). There are 13 residues in the CDR3. Trimming took 6 bases from V and 7 from J, leaving 15 bases between them. The CDR3 sequence: CASRRRQTVEAFF. The CDR3 nucleotides are TGTGCCAGCAGGAGAAGACAGACCGTTGAAGCTTTCTTT.

This chain joins TRBV27 and TRBJ2-7; TRBD1 might be the D (6 bases). This CDR3 comprises 15 residues. The germline gives CDR1 MNHEY, CDR2 SMNVEV (reference sequence). Trimming removed 4 bases from V and 0 bases from J, with 13 bases in between. CDR3 in amino acids: CASSSYRVSSYEQYF. The CDR3 nucleotides are TGTGCCAGCAGTTCCTACAGGGTGAGCTCCTACGAGCAGTACTTC.

This chain's CDR3 is CASSLTVGQPYEQYF. Written as DNA, the CDR3 is TGCGCCAGCAGCCTAACAGTGGGACAGCCTTACGAGCAGTACTTC. The chain joins TRBV4-3 to TRBJ2-7; 7 nucleotides agree with TRBD1. Germline V CDR1 and CDR2: LGHNA, YSLEER. The CDR3 has 15 residues. The J segment lost 4 bases and the V segment lost 4 bases, leaving 10 bases of the junction unmatched.

CDR3 protein: CASSFRGGSSYNEQFF. The CDR3 DNA reads TGTGCCAGCAGCTTTCGAGGGGGCAGCTCCTACAATGAGCAGTTCTTC. V and J are TRBV7-2 and TRBJ2-1; 7 bases align to TRBD1. This CDR3 has 16 residues. Per the germline V gene, CDR1 is SGHTA and CDR2 is FQGNSA. Trimming cost V 3 bases and J 0 bases; bases outside gene matches: 5.

This clone has just a few counts. The V and J genes are TRBV6-6 and TRBJ2-1; TRBD2 matches 8 bases. CDR1 MNHNY and CDR2 SVGAGI come from the germline V gene (reference sequence). Trimming removed 3 bases from V and 7 bases from J; junction bases left unmatched: 11. The CDR3 spans 16 residues. CDR3 amino acids: CASSYPEAGAGNEQFF. Written as DNA, the CDR3 is TGTGCCAGCAGTTATCCCGAAGCGGGGGCGGGGAATGAGCAGTTCTTC.

The V call is TRBV25-1, the J call TRBJ1-1; D is unclear. The CDR3 spans 13 residues. V gave up 1 base and J gave up 2 bases, with 5 bases separating them. From germline, CDR1 is MGHDK and CDR2 SYGVNS. CDR3: CASSEFRNTEAFF. CDR3 sequence (DNA): TGTGCCAGCAGTGAATTCAGAAACACTGAAGCTTTCTTT.

The chain couples TRBV5-4 to TRBJ2-7, with 8 bases fitting TRBD2. V shed 0 bases, J shed 5 bases, and the junction held 4 bases outside the gene matches. This CDR3 spans 14 amino acids. Germline V gene lookup returns CDR1 SGHNT and CDR2 YYREEE (reference sequence). The CDR3: CASSLARGGNEQYF. CDR3 sequence (DNA): TGTGCCAGCAGCTTGGCCCGGGGGGGGAACGAGCAGTACTTC.

The gene calls are TRBV5-4 and TRBJ1-2; 10 positions match TRBD1. The CDR3 is 15 residues long. The V gene end was trimmed by 4 bases and the J gene end by 4 bases; junction bases not matched to a gene: 7. Looked up from germline, CDR1 is SGHNT and CDR2 is YYREEE (reference sequence). In DNA, the CDR3 is TGTGCCAGCAGCAGCCGGGACAGGGGATCCTATGGCTACACCTTC. Translating gives CASSSRDRGSYGYTF.

This chain connects TRBV5-8 to TRBJ1-5; 7 bases agree with TRBD1. Trimming at V came to 5 bases and at J to 7 bases, leaving 9 bases not matched to a gene. CDR1 is SGHTS, CDR2 YDEGEE, per germline. The length of the CDR3 is 14 residues. DNA of the CDR3: TGTGCCAGCAGGGAGACAGGGTTGAGACAGCCCCAGCATTTT. Translating it yields CASRETGLRQPQHF. The whole variable domain, filled in from reference TRBV5-8 and TRBJ1-5, reads EAGVTQSPTHLIKTRGQQATLRCSPISGHTSVYWYQQALGLGLQFLLWYDEGEERNRGNFPPRFSGRQFPNYSSELNVNALELEDSALYLCASRETGLRQPQHFGDGTRLSIL.

The chain has TRBV28 and TRBJ1-5; D uncertain. Per germline, CDR1 MDHEN and CDR2 SYDVKM. This CDR3 is 15 amino acids long. Trimming left V 5 bases short and J 1 base short, with 12 bases between. CDR3 DNA: TGTGCCAGCAGTCCGGCCGTTAGCAGCAATCAGCCCCAGCATTTT. Translation: CASSPAVSSNQPQHF.

The CDR3 bases are TGTGCCAGCAGTTTGGACATACAAGAAAAACTGTTTTTT. Amino acids: CASSLDIQEKLFF. The J gene is TRBJ1-4, the V gene TRBV28; possible D gene TRBD1, 5 bases. Per the germline V gene, CDR1 is MDHEN and CDR2 is SYDVKM. The V and J ends lost 3 bases and 8 bases respectively, with 10 bases between them. The CDR3 runs 13 residues.

The J gene is TRBJ2-7, the V gene TRBV4-3, with 8 nucleotides matching TRBD2. Per the germline V gene, CDR1 is LGHNA and CDR2 is YSLEER. The CDR3 contains 15 residues. V shed 1 base, J shed 4 bases, and the junction held 6 bases outside the gene matches. The CDR3 region has the DNA TGCGCCAGCAGCCAAGTGGGCGGGGGGCCATACGAGCAGTACTTC. It translates to CASSQVGGGPYEQYF.

The chain joins TRBV2 to TRBJ2-7; TRBD1 matches at 8 bases. Germline assignment: CDR1 SNHLY and CDR2 FYNNEI. There are 14 residues in the CDR3. With 6 bases clipped from V and 0 bases from J, the junction kept 4 bases outside the gene matches. The chain's CDR3 is CASRHGQGSYEQYF. For the CDR3, the DNA is TGTGCCAGCAGACACGGACAGGGCTCCTACGAGCAGTACTTC.

V and J are TRBV2 and TRBJ1-1; TRBD1 might be the D (5 bases). Germline CDR1 reads SNHLY; CDR2 reads FYNNEI. Trimming stripped 4 bases from V and 4 bases from J, with 13 bases between. The CDR3 is 14 residues long. The CDR3 region has the DNA TGTGCCAGCAGTGTAGTCCGGGGGGGCACTGAAGCTTTCTTT. It encodes CASSVVRGGTEAFF.

The chain is built from TRBV2 and TRBJ1-1, with D maybe TRBD1 (6 bases). CDR3 length: 15 residues. CDR1 is SNHLY and CDR2 is FYNNEI in the germline V gene. The V gene lost 6 bases and the J gene lost 4 bases, with 18 bases spanning the gap. CDR3: CASRPRAGEGTEAFF. In DNA, the CDR3 is TGTGCCAGCAGACCACGTGCAGGGGAAGGCACTGAAGCTTTCTTT.

The chain employs TRBV30 and TRBJ2-7, with 8 bases fitting TRBD2. V lost 5 bases to trimming and J lost 0 bases; unmatched junction nucleotides: 18. Germline loops: CDR1 GTSNPN, CDR2 SVGIG (reference sequence). The CDR3 consists of 18 residues. The CDR3 bases are TGTGCCTGGCAAATAGAGGCTAGCGGGCCTTCGAGCTCCTACGAGCAGTACTTC. Translating gives CAWQIEASGPSSSYEQYF.

The V gene is TRBV5-6, the J gene TRBJ2-2, with D unclear. The CDR3 runs 16 residues. Germline assignment: CDR1 SGHDT and CDR2 YYEEEE. V dropped 4 bases and J dropped 1 base, with 14 bases sitting between them. DNA for the CDR3: TGTGCCAGCAGCCCGGGTCCTCCCGGGAACACCGGGGAGCTGTTTTTT. It yields the protein CASSPGPPGNTGELFF.

The count of this clone is one. The chain recombines TRBV10-3 with TRBJ1-1, with D tentatively TRBD1 (5 bases). The CDR3 consists of 12 residues. V gave up 10 bases and J gave up 1 base, with 10 bases separating them. CDR1 ENHRY and CDR2 SYGVKD come from the germline V gene. CDR3 in DNA: TGTGCCAGCACAGGCCAGAACACTGAAGCTTTCTTT. It encodes CASTGQNTEAFF.

This chain links TRBV6-5 with TRBJ1-1; D ambiguous. The CDR3 spans 15 residues. Deletions cut 7 bases from V and 4 bases from J, with 19 bases between. Germline V gene sequence: CDR1 MNHEY, CDR2 SVGAGI. This CDR3 is CASTNEYSLGTEAFF. In nucleotides, the CDR3 is TGTGCCAGCACCAACGAGTACAGTTTGGGCACTGAAGCTTTCTTT.

Remarks on this clone: The junction does not match germline at one end; this may be a read error. CDR3 DNA: TGTGCCAGCAGCGTGACCGGGACAAGCCCTGACGCTTTCTTT. Translation gives CASSVTGTSPDAFF. The rearrangement joins TRBV9 to TRBJ1-1, with D maybe TRBD1 (6 bases). Germline V gives CDR1 SGDLS, CDR2 YYNGEE. The CDR3 is 14 residues long.

The J gene is TRBJ1-1, the V gene TRBV6-6; D is uncertain. The CDR3 covers 14 residues. Germline CDR1 is MNHNY and CDR2 is SVGAGI (reference sequence). Trimming took off 2 bases at V and 1 base at J, with 8 bases between the two ends. The CDR3 bases are TGTGCCAGCAGTTACGGGTCAGGGAACACTGAAGCTTTCTTT. As protein: CASSYGSGNTEAFF.

This chain joins TRBV4-1 and TRBJ1-3, with D possibly matching TRBD1 (5 bases). CDR3 length: 15 residues. V shed 9 bases and J shed 0 bases, with 15 bases lying between them. Germline loops: CDR1 MGHRA, CDR2 YSYEKL. The CDR3 region is CASSGSQGSGNTIYF. The CDR3 bases are TGCGCCAGTTCAGGGTCCCAGGGCTCTGGAAACACCATATATTTT.

The gene calls are TRBV7-9 and TRBJ1-2; no firm D call. Per the germline V gene, CDR1 is SEHNR and CDR2 is FQNEAQ (reference sequence). The CDR3 extends over 15 amino acids. V lost 5 bases, J lost 3 bases, and 16 bases lay in between. The CDR3 sequence: CASSPGGLGDYGYTF. The CDR3 DNA reads as TGTGCCAGCAGCCCCGGAGGACTGGGCGACTATGGCTACACCTTC.

The J gene is TRBJ2-7, the V gene TRBV9; D perhaps matches TRBD1 (5 bases). From germline, CDR1 is SGDLS and CDR2 YYNGEE. This CDR3 region has 14 residues. Trimming removed 0 bases at V and 2 bases at J, with 9 bases between. The CDR3 loop is CASSVASTAYEQYF. CDR3 bases: TGTGCCAGCAGCGTAGCATCGACAGCCTACGAGCAGTACTTC. Using reference TRBV9 and TRBJ2-7 for the parts outside the CDR3, the full variable domain is DSGVTQTPKHLITATGQRVTLRCSPRSGDLSVYWYQQSLDQGLQFLIQYYNGEERAKGNILERFSAQQFPDLHSELNLSSLELGDSALYFCASSVASTAYEQYFGPGTRLTVT.

The rearrangement links TRBV4-1 to TRBJ1-2; the match to TRBD1 covers 8 bases. Germline V gene data show CDR1 as MGHRA and CDR2 as YSYEKL. Unmatched junction bases numbered 8, after V lost 4 bases and J lost 4 bases. CDR3 length: 15 amino acids. The CDR3 here is CASSPGQGASYGYTF. CDR3 in DNA: TGCGCCAGCAGCCCAGGACAGGGAGCCTCCTATGGCTACACCTTC.

The genes are TRBV6-4 and TRBJ1-5; 7 bases align to TRBD1. There are 18 residues in the CDR3. V trimming: 2 bases; J trimming: 0 bases; junction bases outside the gene matches: 10. CDR1 and CDR2 from the germline V gene are MRHNA and SNTAGT. The CDR3 DNA sequence: TGTGCCAGCAGTGACCCGGAGCGACAGGGAAATAGCAATCAGCCCCAGCATTTT. Translated: CASSDPERQGNSNQPQHF.

The genes are TRBV29-1 and TRBJ1-2, with D unresolved. V lost 0 bases to trimming and J lost 5 bases, with 10 bases between them. Looked up from germline, CDR1 is SQVTM and CDR2 is ANQGSEA. CDR3 size: 13 residues. This CDR3 is CSVEEGTAYGYTF. The CDR3 nucleotides are TGCAGCGTTGAAGAGGGCACAGCTTATGGCTACACCTTC.